The 18 T cell receptor beta chains in this list originate from one sample, sequenced in a study of blood T cell repertoires in COVID-19 (TCRdb year 2020). The library was produced with the immunoSEQ multiplex PCR assay. In its TCRdb copy, this immuneACCESS table keeps in-frame sequences only and misses some clones. Where compared with another copy, unresolved V genes explain less than half of these, and the others have no known cause. This sample gives 90,000 to 100,000 clones in total; about 83% of them show up just once. The ten largest clones add up to around 19% of the sample. The material sequenced was peripheral blood. These TCRs come from an older woman with COVID-19, enrolled during active disease.

The chain is built from TRBV30 and TRBJ2-7; possible D gene TRBD1, 6 bases. Germline CDR1 reads GTSNPN; CDR2 reads SVGIG (reference sequence). The V end was cut by 3 bases, the J end by 6 bases, with 15 bases between. The CDR3 length is 13 residues. CDR3 in DNA: TGTGCCTGGAGCCCCGACAGGATCGGCGAGCAGTACTTC. Residues: CAWSPDRIGEQYF.

The V call is TRBV7-2, the J call TRBJ1-1; D remains ambiguous. The CDR3 has 15 residues. CDR1 and CDR2 from the germline V gene are SGHTA and FQGNSA. V lost 5 bases to trimming and J lost 1 base, with 14 bases between them. CDR3: CASSPRVRGNTEAFF. CDR3 coding DNA: TGTGCCAGCAGCCCCCGGGTCCGTGGGAACACTGAAGCTTTCTTT.

The chain recombines TRBV12-3 or TRBV12-4 with TRBJ1-2; weak D call: TRBD1 (5 bases). The CDR3 is made up of 13 amino acids. Deletions cut 3 bases from V and 3 bases from J, with 8 bases between. The CDR3 loop reads CASSFQGYYGYTF. The CDR3 bases are TGTGCCAGCAGTTTTCAGGGTTACTATGGCTACACCTTC.

The chain has TRBV19 and TRBJ2-5, with TRBD2 as a possible D gene (6 bases). V was cut by 3 bases and J by 5 bases, with 13 bases left in between. Germline V gene sequence: CDR1 LNHDA, CDR2 SQIVND (reference sequence). The CDR3 length is 14 residues. This CDR3 is CASSIWQGGETQYF. CDR3 DNA sequence: TGTGCCAGTAGTATTTGGCAGGGAGGCGAGACCCAGTACTTC.

The chain employs TRBV28 and TRBJ1-5; no firm D call. V lost 4 bases to trimming and J lost 7 bases, with 8 bases between them. Per the germline V gene, CDR1 is MDHEN and CDR2 is SYDVKM. This CDR3 comprises 12 residues. Here the CDR3 DNA reads TGTGCCAGCAGTTCCGATACACAGCCCCAGCATTTT. It yields the protein CASSSDTQPQHF.

The rearrangement joins TRBV27 to TRBJ1-2; 7 bases are shared with TRBD1. The CDR3 totals 12 residues. Germline lookup yields CDR1 MNHEY and CDR2 SMNVEV (reference sequence). Unmatched junction bases numbered 4, after V lost 10 bases and J lost 2 bases. The CDR3 DNA reads as TGTGCCACCGCAGGGGGGAACTATGGCTACACCTTC. Translation: CATAGGNYGYTF.

V is TRBV4-2 and J is TRBJ1-3; possible D gene TRBD1, 5 bases. The germline V and J ends were trimmed by 4 bases and 4 bases, with 20 bases remaining between them. Germline V gives CDR1 LGHNA, CDR2 YNFKEQ. This CDR3 region has 17 residues. DNA of the CDR3: TGTGCCAGCAGCCCTCATCCGGCCAGGGCCTCCGGAAACACCATATATTTT. This sequence encodes CASSPHPARASGNTIYF.

This clone was picked up one time. This rearrangement joins TRBV19 to TRBJ2-2; TRBD1 matches at 8 bases. CDR3 length equals 13 residues. Germline lookup yields CDR1 LNHDA and CDR2 SQIVND (reference sequence). V dropped 4 bases and J dropped 13; count of bases not matched to a gene: 8. The CDR3 nucleotides are TGTGCCAGTAGTACCCCGGGGACAGGCGGGCTGTTTTTT. It specifies CASSTPGTGGLFF.

V gene TRBV28 combines with J gene TRBJ1-2; possible D gene TRBD1, 6 bases. Germline V gene lookup returns CDR1 MDHEN and CDR2 SYDVKM. The CDR3 has 14 amino acids. Trimming removed 2 bases at V and 5 bases at J, with 12 bases between. Here the CDR3 reads CASSLQGRRYGYTF. In nucleotides, the CDR3 is TGTGCCAGCAGTTTACAGGGGCGCCGGTATGGCTACACCTTC.

The chain couples TRBV30 to TRBJ2-5; possibly TRBD2 for D (5 bases). The V gene's germline CDR1 is GTSNPN and CDR2 SVGIG (reference sequence). The CDR3 is 12 residues long. The ends were cut back, 0 bases at V and 7 bases at J, with 9 bases in the middle. CDR3 sequence: CAWSVSAGTQYF. The CDR3 region has the DNA TGTGCCTGGAGTGTTAGCGCAGGGACCCAGTACTTC.

The rearrangement uses TRBV5-1 and TRBJ1-2; the D is unclear. CDR1 is SGHRS, CDR2 YFSETQ, per germline. The CDR3 sequence is 13 residues long. V lost 0 bases, J lost 4 bases, and 7 bases lay in between. CDR3 loop: CASSLEPRYGYTF. CDR3 nucleotide sequence: TGCGCCAGCAGCTTGGAACCGCGCTATGGCTACACCTTC.

This clone was observed a handful of times. The genes are TRBV20-1 and TRBJ1-2; D gene ambiguous. Germline V CDR1 and CDR2: DFQATT, SNEGSKA (reference sequence). CDR3 length equals 10 residues. Trimming stripped 1 base from V and 10 bases from J, with 7 bases between. The CDR3 loop reads CSARGPAYTF. The CDR3 coding sequence is TGCAGTGCTAGAGGGCCTGCCTACACCTTC.

The J gene is TRBJ1-1, the V gene TRBV9, with D possibly TRBD1 on 5 matching bases. The CDR3 totals 12 residues. V was cut by 3 bases and J by 10 bases, with 13 bases left in between. Germline loops: CDR1 SGDLS, CDR2 YYNGEE. CDR3 residues: CASSAFGGRAFF. For the CDR3, the DNA is TGTGCCAGCAGCGCTTTCGGGGGACGAGCTTTCTTT.

The V and J genes are TRBV7-8 and TRBJ2-1, with 9 bases matching TRBD1. J was trimmed by 8 bases and V by 0 bases; bases with no gene match: 5. Germline V lookup: CDR1 SGHVS, CDR2 FQNEAQ. CDR3 length: 15 residues. The CDR3 DNA sequence: TGTGCCAGCAGCTTAGCGGGGGACAGGGTCGATGAGCAGTTCTTC. It specifies CASSLAGDRVDEQFF.

The V call is TRBV30, the J call TRBJ1-2; weak D call: TRBD1 (6 bases). Germline V CDR1 and CDR2: GTSNPN, SVGIG (reference sequence). CDR3 size: 12 residues. V was trimmed by 5 bases and J by 4 bases, leaving 11 bases between them. The DNA for the CDR3 is TGTGCCTGGTCCGGACAGCTCTATGGCTACACCTTC. This codes for CAWSGQLYGYTF.

The CDR3 is CASSPSGGRYNEQFF. In DNA form, the CDR3 reads TGTGCCAGCAGCCCATCGGGGGGCCGATACAATGAGCAGTTCTTC. This chain joins TRBV7-2 and TRBJ2-1, with a weak D call TRBD2 (7 bases). CDR1 is SGHTA and CDR2 is FQGNSA in the germline V gene. V was clipped by 5 bases and J by 4 bases, with 15 bases between them. The CDR3 is made up of 15 amino acids.

V usage is TRBV4-1 and J usage is TRBJ1-3; D unresolved. V was cut by 4 bases and J by 8 bases, with 18 bases left in between. The CDR3 is made up of 15 amino acids. Per the germline V gene, CDR1 is MGHRA and CDR2 is YSYEKL. The CDR3, as DNA: TGCGCCAGCAGCCTCGATCCCCACCGTGCGGACACCATATATTTT. This codes for CASSLDPHRADTIYF.

The rearrangement links TRBV19 to TRBJ2-2; 10 bases align to TRBD1. The V and J ends lost 5 bases and 4 bases, in that order; junction bases with no gene match: 10. This CDR3 is 17 amino acids long. Germline assignment: CDR1 LNHDA and CDR2 SQIVND (reference sequence). The CDR3 here is CASSLSGQGTLTGELFF. In nucleotides, the CDR3 is TGTGCCAGTAGTCTCTCGGGACAGGGGACCCTCACCGGGGAGCTGTTTTTT.